These 25 T cell receptor beta chains were all obtained from the same sample, sequenced in a study of cytomegalovirus exposure and HLA in healthy donors. Primers for the PCR totalled 60 Vbeta and 13 Jbeta. The protocol was immunoSEQ multiplex PCR, while the TCRdb copy is restricted to in-frame clones and leaves out a portion. The repertoire holds some 130,000 clones, approximately 80% seen once, with 5.5% to 6% in the top ten. The specimen sequenced was PBMCs. The receptors come from a woman between 40 and 55 years old in good health and CMV-seropositive.

The gene calls are TRBV9 and TRBJ1-4; no definite D call. The CDR3 spans 15 residues. V lost 4 bases to trimming and J lost 7 bases, with 17 bases between them. Germline V gives CDR1 SGDLS, CDR2 YYNGEE. This CDR3 reads CASSLGLGRGEKLFF. The CDR3 DNA sequence: TGTGCCAGCAGCCTTGGCCTAGGCCGTGGTGAAAAACTGTTTTTT. The full variable domain, in which reference TRBV9 and TRBJ1-4 provide the parts outside the CDR3, is DSGVTQTPKHLITATGQRVTLRCSPRSGDLSVYWYQQSLDQGLQFLIQYYNGEERAKGNILERFSAQQFPDLHSELNLSSLELGDSALYFCASSLGLGRGEKLFFGSGTQLSVL.

There are a few counts of this clone. V and J are TRBV2 and TRBJ1-2; 12 bases match TRBD1. V was pared by 3 bases and J by 8 bases, with 10 bases of the junction left unmatched. Germline V gene lookup returns CDR1 SNHLY and CDR2 FYNNEI. The CDR3 length is 16 residues. The CDR3: CASSEGPGQGASGYTF. The CDR3 coding sequence is TGTGCCAGCAGTGAGGGTCCGGGACAGGGGGCGTCCGGCTACACCTTC.

To note about this clone: At one of its ends the junction is not consistent with the germline gene, which may arise from a read error. The chain couples TRBV7-9 to TRBJ2-6; TRBD1 agrees at 8 bases. In germline, CDR1 is SEHNR, CDR2 FQNEAQ (reference sequence). The CDR3 has 18 residues. CDR3: CSSSLGYRGALGANVLTF. Written as DNA, the CDR3 is TGTTCCAGCAGCTTAGGATACAGGGGGGCCCTTGGGGCCAACGTCCTGACTTTC.

The chain couples TRBV6-6 to TRBJ2-5, with TRBD2 matching 10 bases. The ends lost 6 bases at V and 5 bases at J; junction bases unmatched: 6. The CDR3 sequence is 14 residues long. Germline V gene data show CDR1 as MNHNY and CDR2 as SVGAGI (reference sequence). CDR3 residues: CASSRSGGKETQYF. CDR3 DNA sequence: TGTGCCAGCAGCCGTAGCGGGGGGAAGGAGACCCAGTACTTC.

V is TRBV2 and J is TRBJ1-1; the D gene is possibly TRBD1 (5 bases). Germline V CDR1 and CDR2: SNHLY, FYNNEI. The CDR3 has 15 residues. The V end was cut by 7 bases, the J end by 4 bases, with 19 bases between. The CDR3 DNA follows: TGTGCCAGCACCCAAGACGGGGGAAGGGGCACTGAAGCTTTCTTT. It codes for CASTQDGGRGTEAFF.

V is TRBV4-1 and J is TRBJ1-2, with D unresolved. Looked up from germline, CDR1 is MGHRA and CDR2 is YSYEKL. Trimming removed 0 bases at V and 4 bases at J, with 3 bases between. This CDR3 has 12 residues. CDR3 nucleotides: TGCGCCAGCAGCCAAGAGGCCTATGGCTACACCTTC. This translates into CASSQEAYGYTF.

This chain uses TRBV28 with TRBJ1-5, with 7 bases fitting TRBD1. V was clipped by 7 bases and J by 7 bases; unmatched bases: 19. CDR1 and CDR2 (germline): MDHEN, SYDVKM. There are 17 residues in the CDR3. CDR3 in amino acids: CASTHSSGTAVNQPQHF. The CDR3 nucleotides are TGTGCCAGCACCCACAGTTCCGGGACAGCGGTCAACCAGCCCCAGCATTTT. Full variable domain (outside the CDR3, taken from reference TRBV28 and TRBJ1-5): DVKVTQSSRYLVKRTGEKVFLECVQDMDHENMFWYRQDPGLGLRLIYFSYDVKMKEKGDIPEGYSVSREKKERFSLILESASTNQTSMYLCASTHSSGTAVNQPQHFGDGTRLSIL.

The J gene is TRBJ2-2, the V gene TRBV9; D perhaps matches TRBD1 (5 bases). CDR1 and CDR2 from the germline V gene are SGDLS and YYNGEE. This CDR3 has 15 amino acids. Trimming cost V 4 bases and J 4 bases, with 14 bases left between them. CDR3: CASSPTVRGTGELFF. The CDR3 nucleotides read TGTGCCAGCAGCCCCACAGTTAGGGGCACCGGGGAGCTGTTTTTT.

Here the CDR3 DNA reads TGTGCCAGTAGTATCCCGAAGCGGGATAGCTCCTACAATGAGCAGTTCTTC. This encodes CASSIPKRDSSYNEQFF. The chain employs TRBV19 and TRBJ2-1; 7 positions match TRBD2. Germline CDR1 is LNHDA and CDR2 is SQIVND (reference sequence). CDR3 size: 17 residues. V shed 3 bases and J 0 bases; nucleotides not matched to a gene: 8. The entire variable domain, with the rest obtained from reference TRBV19 and TRBJ2-1, is as follows: DGGITQSPKYLFRKEGQNVTLSCEQNLNHDAMYWYRQDPGQGLRLIYYSQIVNDFQKGDIAEGYSVSREKKESFPLTVTSAQKNPTAFYLCASSIPKRDSSYNEQFFGPGTRLTVL.

This sequence joins TRBV10-1 and TRBJ2-5; D ambiguous. The CDR3 is 13 amino acids. Germline values: CDR1 WNHNN, CDR2 SYGVQD (reference sequence). V lost 1 base and J 4 bases, leaving 7 bases between the germline ends. The CDR3 DNA follows: TGCGCCAGCAGTGAGTATGGCGGAGAGACCCAGTACTTC. Encoded protein: CASSEYGGETQYF.

This chain connects TRBV9 to TRBJ1-5, with D maybe TRBD1 (6 bases). The length of the CDR3 is 15 residues. CDR1 is SGDLS and CDR2 is YYNGEE in the germline V gene. V gave up 3 bases and J gave up 3 bases, with 13 bases separating them. The DNA of the CDR3 is TGTGCCAGCAGCGCCACGGGACATACCAATCAGCCCCAGCATTTT. It translates to CASSATGHTNQPQHF.

The V gene is TRBV4-2, the J gene TRBJ2-3, with D possibly matching TRBD1 (6 bases). Trimming cost V 0 bases and J 2 bases, with 12 bases left between them. The V gene's germline CDR1 is LGHNA and CDR2 YNFKEQ. The CDR3 spans 16 residues. CDR3 sequence reads: CASSQDLGQNTDTQYF. CDR3 DNA: TGTGCCAGCAGCCAAGATCTCGGACAGAACACAGATACGCAGTATTTT.

The chain joins TRBV5-6 to TRBJ2-1, with 11 bases that match TRBD2. CDR1 and CDR2 (germline): SGHDT, YYEEEE. The CDR3 covers 15 residues. The V gene end was trimmed by 2 bases and the J gene end by 8 bases; junction bases not matched to a gene: 6. In nucleotides, the CDR3 is TGTGCCAGCAGCTTTAGCGGGAGGGCCAAGGATGAGCAGTTCTTC. This codes for CASSFSGRAKDEQFF.

The chain couples TRBV5-1 to TRBJ1-2; 9 bases match TRBD1. After removal of 2 bases from V and 5 bases from J, the junction contained 4 bases not matched to a gene. The CDR3 is made up of 14 amino acids. Germline CDR1 SGHRS, CDR2 YFSETQ. This CDR3 is CASSLGQGIYGYTF. The CDR3 nucleotides read TGCGCCAGCAGCTTAGGACAGGGGATATATGGCTACACCTTC.

This chain joins TRBV11-2 and TRBJ2-1; possible D gene TRBD2, 5 bases. Deletions cut 3 bases from V and 8 bases from J, with 17 bases between. Germline CDR1 reads SGHAT; CDR2 reads FQNNGV. The CDR3 has 15 residues. This chain's CDR3 is CASSFLVDYGHEQFF. CDR3 DNA sequence: TGTGCCAGCAGCTTTCTTGTCGACTATGGGCATGAGCAGTTCTTC.

The genes are TRBV13 and TRBJ2-2, with D perhaps matching TRBD1 (5 bases). V was clipped by 4 bases and J by 0 bases, with 9 bases between them. The CDR3 is made up of 15 amino acids. Germline V lookup: CDR1 PRHDT, CDR2 FYEKMQ (reference sequence). In nucleotides, the CDR3 is TGTGCCAGCAGCTCCGCAGGGACGAACACCGGGGAGCTGTTTTTT. Its protein product is CASSSAGTNTGELFF.

This clone appeared a few times. This sequence joins TRBV4-3 and TRBJ1-1; D not certain. With 0 bases removed from V and 1 base from J, the gap between germline ends came to 12 bases. CDR1 LGHNA and CDR2 YSLEER come from the germline V gene. The CDR3 loop spans 16 amino acids. The DNA of the CDR3 is TGCGCCAGCAGCCAAGATCGCGGGGTATCGAACACTGAAGCTTTCTTT. Its translation is CASSQDRGVSNTEAFF.

The gene calls are TRBV9 and TRBJ2-1; 8 bases match TRBD2. V shed 0 bases, J shed 0 bases, and the junction held 8 bases outside the gene matches. The CDR3 is made up of 18 amino acids. Germline V CDR1 and CDR2: SGDLS, YYNGEE. The DNA of the CDR3 is TGTGCCAGCAGCGTAGGGGGCGGGGGGCCAATCTCCTACAATGAGCAGTTCTTC. As protein: CASSVGGGGPISYNEQFF.

The rearrangement uses TRBV10-1 and TRBJ2-1; 8 bases match TRBD1. The CDR3 totals 14 residues. Germline V gene data show CDR1 as WNHNN and CDR2 as SYGVQD (reference sequence). The V gene end was trimmed by 6 bases and the J gene end by 5 bases; junction bases not matched to a gene: 6. The CDR3 bases are TGCGCCAGCAGCTTGACAGGGGCAAACAATGAGCAGTTCTTC. Translated, it gives CASSLTGANNEQFF.

The chain carries TRBV2 and TRBJ2-7; the match to TRBD2 covers 7 bases. Germline values: CDR1 SNHLY, CDR2 FYNNEI. The junction had 3 bases not matched to a gene; V was cut back by 4 bases and J by 0 bases. This CDR3 has 14 residues. The CDR3 DNA sequence: TGTGCCAGCAGTGGGGCTAGCGGCTCCTACGAGCAGTACTTC. Residues: CASSGASGSYEQYF.

The V call is TRBV7-9, the J call TRBJ1-2, with TRBD1 matching 7 bases. The germline V gene encodes CDR1 SEHNR and CDR2 FQNEAQ (reference sequence). J lost 2 bases, V lost 5 bases, and 11 bases had no gene match. The CDR3 has 16 residues. CDR3 residues: CASSLSGAGQNYGYTF. CDR3 DNA sequence: TGTGCCAGCAGCCTTAGTGGGGCGGGACAGAACTATGGCTACACCTTC.

The chain carries TRBV30 and TRBJ1-5, with D tentatively TRBD1 (6 bases). The CDR3 sequence is 15 residues long. Trimming stripped 4 bases from V and 6 bases from J, with 19 bases between. CDR1 and CDR2 (germline): GTSNPN, SVGIG (reference sequence). The DNA of the CDR3 is TGTGCCTGGACGAAGAAACAGGGCGAGGGTCAGCCCCAGCATTTT. The encoded protein is CAWTKKQGEGQPQHF.

CDR3 DNA: TGTGCCAGCAGGGAGGGGACAGGGGCCGATACGCAGTATTTT. Amino acid sequence: CASREGTGADTQYF. The chain combines TRBV28 with TRBJ2-3, with 10 bases lining up with TRBD1. The CDR3 is 14 residues long. Germline assignment: CDR1 MDHEN and CDR2 SYDVKM. Germline trimming cut 6 bases from V and 6 bases from J; bases unmatched to any gene: 6.

This chain uses TRBV27 with TRBJ2-7; D is possibly TRBD1 (6 bases). Per germline, CDR1 MNHEY and CDR2 SMNVEV (reference sequence). Deletions cut 3 bases from V and 1 base from J, with 7 bases between. There are 13 residues in the CDR3. The CDR3 nucleotides read TGTGCCAGCAGTTTCGGACAGTCCTACGAGCAGTACTTC. Translation gives CASSFGQSYEQYF.

V gene TRBV10-2 combines with J gene TRBJ2-2; TRBD1 agrees at 8 bases. This CDR3 spans 14 amino acids. Per germline, CDR1 WSHSY and CDR2 SAAADI. V shed 7 bases and J 7 bases; nucleotides not matched to a gene: 8. Here the CDR3 reads CASIQGANRGELFF. DNA of the CDR3: TGCGCCAGCATCCAGGGGGCGAATCGCGGGGAGCTGTTTTTT.